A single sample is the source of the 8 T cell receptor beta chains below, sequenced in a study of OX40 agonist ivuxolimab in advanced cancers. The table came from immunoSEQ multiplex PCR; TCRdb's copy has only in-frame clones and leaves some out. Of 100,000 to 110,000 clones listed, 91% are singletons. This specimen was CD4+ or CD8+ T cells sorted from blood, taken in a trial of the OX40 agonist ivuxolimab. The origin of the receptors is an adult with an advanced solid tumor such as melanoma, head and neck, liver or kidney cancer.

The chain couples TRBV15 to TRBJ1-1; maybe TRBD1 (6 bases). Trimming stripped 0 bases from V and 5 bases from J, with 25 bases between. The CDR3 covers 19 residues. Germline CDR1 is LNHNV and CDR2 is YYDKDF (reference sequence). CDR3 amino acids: CATSRDKSRGGVTRTEAFF. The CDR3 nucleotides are TGTGCCACCAGCAGAGATAAGTCCAGGGGAGGGGTCACGAGGACTGAAGCTTTCTTT.

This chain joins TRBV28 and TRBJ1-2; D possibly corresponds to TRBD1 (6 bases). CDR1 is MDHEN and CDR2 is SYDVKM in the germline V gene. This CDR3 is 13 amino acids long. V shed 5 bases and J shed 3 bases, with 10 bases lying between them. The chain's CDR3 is CASSATGYYGYTF. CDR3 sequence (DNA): TGTGCCAGCAGTGCTACAGGGTACTATGGCTACACCTTC.

In nucleotides, the CDR3 is TGTGCCAGTAGTGGTCAGGGTGGAACTGAAGCTTTCTTT. The encoded protein is CASSGQGGTEAFF. The rearrangement uses TRBV19 and TRBJ1-1; the D gene is possibly TRBD1 (5 bases). The CDR3 runs to 13 residues. CDR1 is LNHDA and CDR2 is SQIVND in the germline V gene (reference sequence). V was trimmed by 5 bases and J by 5 bases, leaving 12 bases between them.

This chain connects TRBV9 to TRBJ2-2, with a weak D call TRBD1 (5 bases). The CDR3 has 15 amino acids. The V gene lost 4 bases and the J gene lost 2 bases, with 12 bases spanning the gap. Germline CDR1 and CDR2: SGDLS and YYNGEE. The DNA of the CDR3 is TGTGCCAGCAGCCGATTGGACACAAACACCGGGGAGCTGTTTTTT. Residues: CASSRLDTNTGELFF. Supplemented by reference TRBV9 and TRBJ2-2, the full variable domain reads DSGVTQTPKHLITATGQRVTLRCSPRSGDLSVYWYQQSLDQGLQFLIQYYNGEERAKGNILERFSAQQFPDLHSELNLSSLELGDSALYFCASSRLDTNTGELFFGEGSRLTVL.

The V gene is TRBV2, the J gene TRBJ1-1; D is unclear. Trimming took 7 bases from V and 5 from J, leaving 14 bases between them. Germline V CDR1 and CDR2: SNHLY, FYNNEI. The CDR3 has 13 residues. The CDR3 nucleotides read TGTGCCAGCACCGACCGGGGTCGTACTGAAGCTTTCTTT. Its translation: CASTDRGRTEAFF.

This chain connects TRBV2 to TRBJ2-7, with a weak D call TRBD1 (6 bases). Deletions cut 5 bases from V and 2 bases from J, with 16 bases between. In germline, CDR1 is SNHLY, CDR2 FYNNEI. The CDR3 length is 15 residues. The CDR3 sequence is CASSFQGRTTYEQYF. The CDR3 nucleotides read TGTGCCAGCAGTTTTCAGGGGCGAACAACCTACGAGCAGTACTTC.

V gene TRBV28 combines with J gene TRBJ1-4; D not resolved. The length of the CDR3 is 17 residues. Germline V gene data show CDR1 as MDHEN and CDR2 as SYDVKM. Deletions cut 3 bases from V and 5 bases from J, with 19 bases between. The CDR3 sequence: CASSFRYKGPGNEKLFF. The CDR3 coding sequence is TGTGCCAGCAGTTTCCGCTACAAAGGGCCCGGGAATGAAAAACTGTTTTTT.

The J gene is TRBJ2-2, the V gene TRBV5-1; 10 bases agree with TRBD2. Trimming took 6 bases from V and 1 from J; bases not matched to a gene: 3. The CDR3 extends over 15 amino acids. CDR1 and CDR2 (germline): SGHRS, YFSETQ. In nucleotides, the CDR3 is TGCGCCAGCATTCGGACTAGCGGGAACACCGGGGAGCTGTTTTTT. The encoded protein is CASIRTSGNTGELFF. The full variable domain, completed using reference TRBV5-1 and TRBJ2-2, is KAGVTQTPRYLIKTRGQQVTLSCSPISGHRSVSWYQQTPGQGLQFLFEYFSETQRNKGNFPGRFSGRQFSNSRSEMNVSTLELGDSALYLCASIRTSGNTGELFFGEGSRLTVL.